Below, 24 T cell receptor beta chains from the same sample are listed, as sequenced in a study of cytomegalovirus exposure and HLA in healthy donors (dated by TCRdb to 2016 to 2017). Receptor libraries were prepared by the immunoSEQ multiplex PCR assay. A mixture of 60 forward primers for TCR Vbeta segments and 13 reverse primers for TCR Jbeta segments was used in the multiplex PCR. In TCRdb, the immuneACCESS table is reduced to in-frame sequences with V and J assigned. These tables do not hold every clone; where another copy was compared, an unresolved V gene accounts for under half, and the others remain unexplained. The sample data list approximately 93,000 clones, and about four fifths of these were observed just once. About 3.6% of the sample comes from the top ten. Material for sequencing was PBMCs. These receptors originate from a male donor in good health and CMV-seropositive.

This clone appeared a single time. The V and J genes are TRBV7-2 and TRBJ1-1; 7 bases are a match to TRBD1. V trimming: 7 bases; J trimming: 3 bases; junction bases outside the gene matches: 5. The V gene's germline CDR1 is SGHTA and CDR2 FQGNSA. This CDR3 has 13 amino acids. The CDR3 region has the DNA TGTGCCAGCACCCTACAGGGGTACACTGAAGCTTTCTTT. Its protein product is CASTLQGYTEAFF.

This sequence joins TRBV5-1 and TRBJ2-2; 10 positions match TRBD2. This CDR3 contains 15 residues. Trimming at V came to 2 bases and at J to 5 bases, leaving 3 bases not matched to a gene. From germline, CDR1 is SGHRS and CDR2 YFSETQ. The CDR3 region is CASSFASGGTGELFF. The CDR3 DNA reads as TGCGCCAGCAGCTTTGCTAGCGGGGGTACCGGGGAGCTGTTTTTT.

This chain connects TRBV4-3 to TRBJ2-2; D possibly corresponds to TRBD2 (6 bases). Germline-derived CDR1 and CDR2 are LGHNA and YSLEER. The CDR3 loop spans 16 amino acids. V lost 4 bases to trimming and J lost 5 bases, with 17 bases between them. The CDR3 loop reads CASSLWPGGATGELFF. CDR3 DNA sequence: TGCGCCAGCAGCCTTTGGCCCGGCGGGGCAACCGGGGAGCTGTTTTTT.

As for this clone: The same CDR3 arises from other DNA sequences in this sample as well. The chain is built from TRBV7-9 and TRBJ2-3; 7 bases are a match to TRBD2. There are 15 residues in the CDR3. The germline gives CDR1 SEHNR, CDR2 FQNEAQ (reference sequence). The V and J ends lost 0 bases and 1 base, in that order; junction bases with no gene match: 1. The CDR3 protein is CASSLASGGTDTQYF. CDR3 in DNA: TGTGCCAGCAGCTTAGCCAGCGGGGGCACAGATACGCAGTATTTT.

The V and J genes are TRBV27 and TRBJ2-7; D is possibly TRBD1 (6 bases). V was trimmed by 2 bases and J by 7 bases, leaving 18 bases between them. Germline V gene sequence: CDR1 MNHEY, CDR2 SMNVEV (reference sequence). This CDR3 is built from 15 residues. CDR3 protein: CASSLRAGEGEEQYF. CDR3 nucleotide sequence: TGTGCCAGCAGTTTAAGGGCCGGAGAGGGGGAGGAGCAGTACTTC.

V usage is TRBV7-9 and J usage is TRBJ2-1; maybe TRBD1 (5 bases). This CDR3 is 15 amino acids long. Trimming took 0 bases from V and 5 from J, leaving 11 bases between them. CDR1 and CDR2 from the germline V gene are SEHNR and FQNEAQ (reference sequence). The CDR3 reads CASSLAQAHNNEQFF. For the CDR3, the DNA is TGTGCCAGCAGCTTAGCACAGGCACACAACAATGAGCAGTTCTTC.

V usage is TRBV29-1 and J usage is TRBJ1-2; the D gene is possibly TRBD1 (6 bases). V lost 4 bases to trimming and J lost 6 bases, with 36 bases between them. The CDR3 consists of 20 residues. Germline V gene lookup returns CDR1 SQVTM and CDR2 ANQGSEA. The CDR3 spells CSVVSPLNRERPITSNGYTF. DNA of the CDR3: TGCAGCGTTGTATCCCCTCTTAACAGGGAACGGCCTATTACTTCTAATGGCTACACCTTC.

The chain joins TRBV9 to TRBJ2-7; unclear D gene. V was cut by 0 bases and J by 1 base, with 8 bases left in between. Germline V gene data show CDR1 as SGDLS and CDR2 as YYNGEE. This CDR3 comprises 14 residues. The DNA for the CDR3 is TGTGCCAGCAGCGTAGCAGACTTGTCCTACGAGCAGTACTTC. Protein: CASSVADLSYEQYF.

The rearrangement links TRBV10-2 to TRBJ2-3; TRBD2 matches at 11 bases. The CDR3 contains 16 residues. Germline V gene data show CDR1 as WSHSY and CDR2 as SAAADI. J lost 4 bases, V lost 2 bases, and 5 bases had no gene match. CDR3 region: CASSELAGGSADTQYF. In DNA form, the CDR3 reads TGCGCCAGCAGTGAGCTAGCGGGGGGTTCAGCAGATACGCAGTATTTT.

The chain recombines TRBV6-1 with TRBJ1-1; D is ambiguous. The CDR3 is made up of 15 amino acids. Trimming left V 2 bases short and J 0 bases short, with 10 bases between. Germline CDR1 MNHNS, CDR2 SASEGT. The CDR3 loop reads CASSELLSVNTEAFF. In nucleotides, the CDR3 is TGTGCCAGCAGTGAACTTCTGAGCGTGAACACTGAAGCTTTCTTT.

This clone has only one observation. The V call is TRBV29-1, the J call TRBJ1-2; D ambiguous. The CDR3 spans 11 residues. With 7 bases removed from V and 8 bases from J, the gap between germline ends came to 14 bases. The germline V gene has CDR1 SQVTM and CDR2 ANQGSEA. The CDR3 DNA reads TGCAGCGCCCCGAGGGAAGGCGGCTACACCTTC. Protein sequence: CSAPREGGYTF.

This chain links TRBV9 with TRBJ2-7; 8 bases are shared with TRBD2. The J segment lost 6 bases and the V segment lost 4 bases, leaving 9 bases of the junction unmatched. The CDR3 is made up of 14 amino acids. Germline CDR1 and CDR2: SGDLS and YYNGEE. CDR3 amino acids: CASSPGTSSREQYF. Written as DNA, the CDR3 is TGTGCCAGCAGCCCCGGGACTAGTTCCCGCGAGCAGTACTTC.

The table lists this clone with a few counts. The genes are TRBV27 and TRBJ1-5; D not certain. Trimming stripped 5 bases from V and 0 bases from J, with 8 bases between. Germline V CDR1 and CDR2: MNHEY, SMNVEV (reference sequence). The CDR3 consists of 14 residues. CDR3 DNA sequence: TGTGCCAGCAGTCCCCTAAATAGCAATCAGCCCCAGCATTTT. It encodes CASSPLNSNQPQHF.

This chain joins TRBV5-4 and TRBJ2-7, with TRBD1 as a possible D gene (6 bases). CDR1 and CDR2 from the germline V gene are SGHNT and YYREEE (reference sequence). The CDR3 runs 13 residues. Deletions cut 2 bases from V and 5 bases from J, with 11 bases between. CDR3 coding DNA: TGTGCCAGCAGCTTAGGGGGTTCAGACGAGCAGTACTTC. It translates to CASSLGGSDEQYF.

This chain joins TRBV6-1 and TRBJ2-6; D is ambiguous. CDR3 length equals 15 residues. V shed 6 bases and J shed 0 bases, with 9 bases lying between them. Germline loops: CDR1 MNHNS, CDR2 SASEGT. This chain's CDR3 is CASSAQSSGANVLTF. CDR3 bases: TGTGCCAGCAGCGCACAGAGCTCTGGGGCCAACGTCCTGACTTTC.

Many counts were recorded for this clone. This chain uses TRBV6-1 with TRBJ1-5, with D possibly matching TRBD1 (6 bases). The CDR3 is made up of 15 amino acids. Germline values: CDR1 MNHNS, CDR2 SASEGT. Trimming removed 4 bases from V and 4 bases from J, with 14 bases in between. CDR3 nucleotide sequence: TGTGCCAGCAGTGCTTCCGGACAGAATAATCAGCCCCAGCATTTT. Translation gives CASSASGQNNQPQHF.

This clone appeared a few times. This rearrangement joins TRBV30 to TRBJ1-2; D not resolved. Trimming removed 4 bases at V and 6 bases at J, with 12 bases between. Germline CDR1 is GTSNPN and CDR2 is SVGIG (reference sequence). The CDR3 is made up of 12 amino acids. The CDR3 region has the DNA TGTGCCTGGACCCCCCGGGGAGATGGCTACACCTTC. It specifies CAWTPRGDGYTF.

The chain couples TRBV6-1 to TRBJ1-1; 7 positions match TRBD1. Germline assignment: CDR1 MNHNS and CDR2 SASEGT. The length of the CDR3 is 13 residues. The V and J ends lost 6 bases and 6 bases, in that order; junction bases with no gene match: 7. The CDR3 is CASSETGFAEAFF. The CDR3 DNA follows: TGTGCCAGCAGCGAGACAGGGTTCGCTGAAGCTTTCTTT.

V gene TRBV7-8 combines with J gene TRBJ1-4, with 7 bases identical to TRBD1. Looked up from germline, CDR1 is SGHVS and CDR2 is FQNEAQ. J gave up 4 bases and V 3 bases, and 2 bases lay outside the gene matches. CDR3 length: 14 residues. The CDR3 loop reads CASSFRDSNEKLFF. The CDR3 bases are TGTGCCAGCAGCTTCCGGGACAGTAATGAAAAACTGTTTTTT.

The chain joins TRBV11-2 to TRBJ1-1, with 9 nucleotides matching TRBD1. CDR3 length: 15 amino acids. V shed 5 bases and J 5 bases; nucleotides not matched to a gene: 9. Germline V CDR1 and CDR2: SGHAT, FQNNGV. In DNA, the CDR3 is TGTGCCAGCAGCGTCGGACAGGGGACGGTGACTGAAGCTTTCTTT. Protein sequence: CASSVGQGTVTEAFF.

The CDR3 nucleotides are TGTGCCAGCAGTGAAGGGACAGCGCAGCCCCAGCATTTT. Protein sequence: CASSEGTAQPQHF. The chain is built from TRBV6-1 and TRBJ1-5, with D perhaps matching TRBD1 (6 bases). This CDR3 is 13 amino acids long. Germline V gives CDR1 MNHNS, CDR2 SASEGT. Trimming pared 1 base from V and 7 bases from J, leaving 8 bases between.

This clone has just a few counts. The V gene is TRBV14, the J gene TRBJ1-1; D is uncertain. CDR3 length: 13 residues. CDR1 and CDR2 from the germline V gene are SGHDN and FVKESK. Trimming shortened V by 6 bases and J by 3 bases, and 11 bases separated the two germline ends. The CDR3 sequence is CASSKESYTEAFF. CDR3 coding DNA: TGTGCCAGCAGTAAAGAGAGTTACACTGAAGCTTTCTTT.

The chain is built from TRBV15 and TRBJ1-3, with D tentatively TRBD1 (5 bases). Germline values: CDR1 LNHNV, CDR2 YYDKDF (reference sequence). The ends were cut back, 2 bases at V and 9 bases at J, with 11 bases in the middle. This CDR3 contains 13 residues. The chain's CDR3 is CATSRPFRGTIYF. CDR3 coding DNA: TGTGCCACCAGCAGACCCTTTAGGGGCACCATATATTTT.

The chain joins TRBV6-5 to TRBJ1-5; D is ambiguous. Germline V gene data show CDR1 as MNHEY and CDR2 as SVGAGI. Deletions cut 2 bases from V and 2 bases from J, with 13 bases between. The CDR3 spans 16 residues. CDR3 DNA sequence: TGTGCCAGCAGTTACCCGACTTCACCACGCAATCAGCCCCAGCATTTT. Translating it yields CASSYPTSPRNQPQHF.